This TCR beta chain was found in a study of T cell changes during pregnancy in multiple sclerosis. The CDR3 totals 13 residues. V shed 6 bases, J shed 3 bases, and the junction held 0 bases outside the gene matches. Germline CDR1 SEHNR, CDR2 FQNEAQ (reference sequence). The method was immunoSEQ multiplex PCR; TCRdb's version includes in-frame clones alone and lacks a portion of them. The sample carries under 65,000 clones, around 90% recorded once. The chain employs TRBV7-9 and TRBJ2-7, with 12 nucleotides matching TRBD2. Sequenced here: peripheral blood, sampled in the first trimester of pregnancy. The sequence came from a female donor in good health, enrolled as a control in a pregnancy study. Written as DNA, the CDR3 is TGTGCCAGCAGGACTAGCGGGAGCTACGAGCAGTACTTC. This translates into CASRTSGSYEQYF. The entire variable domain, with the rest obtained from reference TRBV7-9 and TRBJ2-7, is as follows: DTGVSQNPRHKITKRGQNVTFRCDPISEHNRLYWYRQTLGQGPEFLTYFQNEAQLEKSRLLSDRFSAERPKGSFSTLEIQRTEQGDSAMYLCASRTSGSYEQYFGPGTRLTVT.